This T cell receptor (beta chain) is drawn from a study of shared clonotypes between healthy human individuals. General study findings and limits: Owing to a small donor count, the genetic and exposure-history diversity represented was limited. Naive subsets generally exceeded memory subsets in estimated richness.

Sequencing used immunoSEQ multiplex PCR; TCRdb keeps in-frame clones, though not all of them. The sample consists of some 2,000,000 clones, about 95% of them appearing once. Points on this clone: What it recognizes is unknown. This specimen includes other DNA sequences encoding the same CDR3.

CD8 cells classed as naive were CD45RO-negative and positively selected for CCR7, excluding terminally differentiated effector memory CD45RA+ cells. Sequencing was performed on naive CD8+ T cells sorted from blood. The receptor was isolated from a man younger than 35 in good health.

CDR3: CASSLGVNQPQHF. The CDR3 DNA reads TGTGCCAGCAGCTTAGGGGTCAATCAGCCCCAGCATTTT. The rearrangement joins TRBV7-2 to TRBJ1-5, with D hard to call. This CDR3 is built from 13 residues. V lost 1 base, J lost 3 bases, and 4 bases lay in between. The germline V gene encodes CDR1 SGHTA and CDR2 FQGNSA.